This T cell receptor (beta chain) was sequenced during a study of T cells in Graves' hyperthyroidism and ophthalmopathy. The investigators amplified TCR beta CDR3 regions from RNA transcripts. HTBI primers drove first-round RT-PCR of the TCR CDR3. Via MiXCR, TCRdb re-called the multiplex PCR reads, giving one row per CDR3 protein. The sample lists 650,000 to 700,000 distinct CDR3 sequences, approximately 15% occurring once. The CDR3 is 14 residues long. Germline loops: CDR1 GTSNPN, CDR2 SVGIG (reference sequence). V trimming: 7 bases; J trimming: 6 bases; junction bases outside the gene matches: 11. This chain joins TRBV30 and TRBJ2-2; 7 nucleotides agree with TRBD1. This clonotype was sampled from a man aged 45-65 years with Graves' hyperthyroidism. The sequenced sample consisted of blood. The CDR3 DNA sequence: TGTGCCTCGGGACAGAAGAGTAACGCCGGGGAGCTGTTTTTT. Its translation: CASGQKSNAGELFF. Supplemented by reference TRBV30 and TRBJ2-2, the full variable domain reads SQTIHQWPATLVQPVGSPLSLECTVEGTSNPNLYWYRQAAGRGLQLLFYSVGIGQISSEVPQNLSASRPQDRQFILSSKKLLLSDSGFYLCASGQKSNAGELFFGEGSRLTVL.